The following is a T cell receptor (beta chain) sequence with its context. The clone's antigen remains unknown. Qualities for individual bases were not recorded, and no much larger clone is one base off. The donors were included in the validation cohort of some 120 subjects, a group kept apart from the approximately 670-subject first cohort. The sample belongs to a study of cytomegalovirus exposure and HLA in healthy donors (dated by TCRdb to the late 2010s). Regarding the study in general: According to a later analysis, one platform produced both the 120 validation repertoires and the 666 repertoires of the first cohort. The study aimed to test whether cataloging public T cell receptors could reveal signatures of past pathogen exposure. Besides the first cohort of roughly 700 subjects, a separate validation cohort made up of roughly 120 different subjects was used. To predict cytomegalovirus infection status, the study combined high-throughput TCR immunosequencing, statistical association of individual TCRs with disease status, and machine learning.

The method behind the library was the immunoSEQ multiplex PCR assay. Per the source publication's procedure: A statistical classification framework was developed to diagnose cytomegalovirus status using the catalog of TCR beta chain sequences. TCRdb carries this immuneACCESS record with in-frame sequences only. Its versions omit some clonotypes, under half of them owing to an unresolved V gene in the studies checked, with the rest unexplained. The V and J calls and the clone size are those of that table, but D and trimming were determined from the DNA. The sample table holds about 110,000 clones, of which roughly 90% were seen once. Approximately 1.9% of the sample goes to the ten largest clones. V loses 5 bases at its end and J loses 5 bases; junction bases beyond the gene matches: 10. The CDR3 measures 16 amino acids from cysteine to phenylalanine. Only the CDR3 DNA is retained, 48 bases long and in frame from the first base. CDR1 and CDR2, per the germline V gene, are SGHTA and FQGTGA.

The full study reports these points: Across donors, most TCR sequences were observed very rarely, whereas some public TCRs were present in many individuals. The validation cohort had no HLA typing available for a later analysis, so co-occurrence within that cohort was assessed over all 110 or so repertoires. In vitro tests confirmed that three of the cytomegalovirus-associated TCR beta chains recognize cytomegalovirus antigens. Subsequent analysis determined that TCRs grouped into clusters in the first cohort also showed a tendency toward co-occurrence across the roughly 110 validation repertoires, and 85% to 95% of cluster scores exceeded 0. A total of fewer than 200 TCR beta chains were listed by the study as associated with cytomegalovirus. The authors suggested that the approach could potentially be extended to other disease states and immunological phenotypes. The classifier was reported to diagnose cytomegalovirus status with high specificity and sensitivity in both the original cohort and the validation cohort.

Sequenced input: PBMCs. The rearranged chain carries TRBV7-3 and TRBJ2-2; 8 central bases correspond to TRBD2. The receptor was isolated from a woman under 30 in good health and CMV-seronegative. The CDR3 reads as follows: CASSPGRVAGTGELFF. The DNA reads as follows: TGTGCCAGCAGCCCCGGCAGGGTAGCGGGGACCGGGGAGCTGTTTTTT.